This T cell receptor (beta chain) came from a study of blood T cell repertoires in COVID-19. Libraries were prepared by immunoSEQ multiplex PCR; TCRdb keeps only in-frame clonotypes and omits some of them. Among about 240,000 clones, over 80% were seen once, and the ten largest hold just under 6.5%. This CDR3 is 14 amino acids long. Trimming pared 3 bases from V and 3 bases from J, leaving 8 bases between. Germline CDR1 reads LNHDA; CDR2 reads SQIVND (reference sequence). V is TRBV19 and J is TRBJ2-2, with TRBD1 as a possible D gene (5 bases). Sequencing was performed on peripheral blood. This TCR came from an older woman with active or convalescent COVID-19. Here the CDR3 reads CASSMQGYTGELFF. CDR3 coding DNA: TGTGCCAGTAGTATGCAGGGATACACCGGGGAGCTGTTTTTT.